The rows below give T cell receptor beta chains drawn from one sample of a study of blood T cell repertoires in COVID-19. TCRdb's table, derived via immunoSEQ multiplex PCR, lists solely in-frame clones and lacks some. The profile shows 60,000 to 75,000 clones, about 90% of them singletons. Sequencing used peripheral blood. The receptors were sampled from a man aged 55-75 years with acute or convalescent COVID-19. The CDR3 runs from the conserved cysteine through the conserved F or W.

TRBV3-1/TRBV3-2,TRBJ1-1,CASSRTVNTEAFF
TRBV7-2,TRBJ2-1,CASSPRVGEQFF
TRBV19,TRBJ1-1,CASSFLRTEGRAFF
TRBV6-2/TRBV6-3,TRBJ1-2,CASSWTGFLYGYTF
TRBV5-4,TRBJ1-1,CASSIPGQYTEAFF
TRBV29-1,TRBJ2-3,CSVKGAGTTDTQYF
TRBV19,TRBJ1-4,CASSKRDSNEKLFF
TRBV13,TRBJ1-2,CASSRGTAHQTYGYTF
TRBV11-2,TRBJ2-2,CASSSGLGVGELFF
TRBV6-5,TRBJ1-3,CASSGGGRSGNTIYF
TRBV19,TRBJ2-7,CASSLGYEQYF
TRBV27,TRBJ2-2,CASSLGGGTGELFF
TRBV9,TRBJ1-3,CASSGAPQGNGNTIYF
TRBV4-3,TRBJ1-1,CASSQDRSGKTEAFF
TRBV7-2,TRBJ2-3,CASSLYLSQGDTQYF
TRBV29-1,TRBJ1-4,CSVEDPDRGSEKLFF
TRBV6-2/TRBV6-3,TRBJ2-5,CASSYSTRAETQYF
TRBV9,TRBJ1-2,CASSLTTGTGEGGYTF
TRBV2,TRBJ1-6,CASSSSGETNNSPLHF
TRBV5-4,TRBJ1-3,CASSRMGRGNTIYF
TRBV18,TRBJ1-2,CASSPGTANYGYTF
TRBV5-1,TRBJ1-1,CASSTMAGRFTEAFF
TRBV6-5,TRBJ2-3,CASSYNRIQQYF
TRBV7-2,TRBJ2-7,CASSFSGNSYEQYF
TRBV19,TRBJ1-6,CASSIPGSSYNSPLHF
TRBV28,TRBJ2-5,CASSPGTRKETQYF
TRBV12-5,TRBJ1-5,CASGRRQPQHF
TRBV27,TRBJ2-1,CASSLVPDEQFF
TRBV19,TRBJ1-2,CASSIVGTLGDGYTF
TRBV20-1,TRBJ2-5,CSARDSQTQYF